This record concerns one TCR beta chain sequence. These data are taken from a study of cytomegalovirus exposure and HLA in healthy donors. Nominal health characterized the donors when sampled, though unrecorded immune exposures were likely. The CDR3 length is 17 residues. Trimming pared 0 bases from V and 2 bases from J, leaving 11 bases between. Germline CDR1 MGHRA, CDR2 YSYEKL. The PCR used 60 Vbeta and 13 Jbeta primers. Authors' data handling: Later analysis identified roughly 82 million unique TCR beta chains, 10 million to 12 million shared. TCRdb's copy holds only in-frame clones and misses some; the assay was immunoSEQ multiplex PCR. V and J calls plus clone size are reproduced from that table; the DNA served to infer D and trimming. The sample includes approximately 130,000 clones, about four fifths of them seen just once.

The sample was PBMCs. The V and J genes are TRBV4-1 and TRBJ2-6; possibly TRBD1 for D (6 bases). The sequence came from a man aged 18 to 29 in good health and CMV-seronegative. CDR3 region: CASSQDRGGTGANVLTF. CDR3 nucleotides: TGCGCCAGCAGCCAAGATCGAGGGGGAACTGGGGCCAACGTCCTGACTTTC.